This T cell receptor beta chain is from a study of CD8+ T cells in alopecia areata. Study information: Treated patients were given oral tofacitinib, which was dosed at 5 to 10 mg twice daily.

J lost 4 bases, V lost 7 bases, and 3 bases had no gene match. The germline V gene encodes CDR1 LNHDA and CDR2 SQIVND (reference sequence). The CDR3 length is 12 residues. This clone was recorded a few times. No antigen is known for it. RNA, once extracted, was reverse transcribed into cDNA for use as the sequencing template. TCRdb keeps only in-frame clones here, not all; method: immunoSEQ multiplex PCR. The data hold roughly 150,000 clones, with around 55% observed a single time. Study-level results: Affected lesional scalp, above all in alopecia totalis/universalis, was more clonal than normal scalp.

The rearrangement joins TRBV19 to TRBJ1-2, with 7 bases fitting TRBD1. Here the sequenced sample was CD8+ T cells sorted from blood, taken at week 0. This sequence originates from a human donor with alopecia areata. CDR3 sequence reads: CASTTGSYGYTF. CDR3 DNA: TGTGCCAGTACGACAGGGAGCTATGGCTACACCTTC.